This T cell receptor beta chain appears in the sequencing data of a study of T cells in Graves' hyperthyroidism and ophthalmopathy. TCR beta CDR3 region amplification was performed from RNA transcripts. The HTBI primer set drove a first-round RT-PCR of the TCR CDR3. In TCRdb, the multiplex PCR reads were re-called with MiXCR into one record per CDR3 protein. The profile shows roughly 750,000 distinct CDR3 sequences, 15% to 20% of them singletons. This clonotype appeared a few times. Germline CDR1 reads MNHEY; CDR2 reads SMNVEV (reference sequence). J was trimmed by 4 bases and V by 5 bases; bases with no gene match: 8. There are 16 residues in the CDR3. PBMCs were collected from an approximately 10 ml volume of fresh peripheral blood.

This sequence originates from a man in his late teens or twenties with Graves' hyperthyroidism. The chain is built from TRBV27 and TRBJ2-5; TRBD1 agrees at 12 bases. Material: blood. Here the CDR3 DNA reads TGTGCCAGCAGTCCAATGGGACAGGGGGCGAGAGAGACCCAGTACTTC. Its protein is CASSPMGQGARETQYF.